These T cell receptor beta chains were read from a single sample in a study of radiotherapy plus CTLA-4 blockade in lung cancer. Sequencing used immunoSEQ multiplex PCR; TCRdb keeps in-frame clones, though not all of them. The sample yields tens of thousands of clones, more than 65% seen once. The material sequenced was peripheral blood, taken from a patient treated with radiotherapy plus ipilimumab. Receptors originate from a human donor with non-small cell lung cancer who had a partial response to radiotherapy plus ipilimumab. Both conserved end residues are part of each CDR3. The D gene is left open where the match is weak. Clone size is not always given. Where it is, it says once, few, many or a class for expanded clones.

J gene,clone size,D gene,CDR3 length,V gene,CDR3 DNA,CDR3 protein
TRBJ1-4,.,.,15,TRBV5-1,TGCGCCAGCAGCTCCGAAACAGCCTTTAATGAAAAACTGTTTTTT,CASSSETAFNEKLFF
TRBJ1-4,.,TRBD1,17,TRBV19,TGTGCCAGTAGGCCGCGGGACAGGGGGTCTACTAATGAAAAACTGTTTTTT,CASRPRDRGSTNEKLFF
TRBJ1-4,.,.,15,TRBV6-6,TGTGCCAGTTCCAGGCCTAGGCATCAGGGTGAAAAACTGTTTTTT,CASSRPRHQGEKLFF
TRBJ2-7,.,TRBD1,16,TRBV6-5,TGTGCCAGCAGTTACTCCGTACCGGGACAGGGGGACGAGCAGTACTTC,CASSYSVPGQGDEQYF
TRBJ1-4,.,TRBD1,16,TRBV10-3,TGTGCCATCAGTTCGGACAGGACCGCGACTAATGAAAAACTGTTTTTT,CAISSDRTATNEKLFF
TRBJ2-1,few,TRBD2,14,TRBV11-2,TGTGCCAGCCGCTCCCTAGCGGGGGTCGATGAGCAGTTCTTC,CASRSLAGVDEQFF
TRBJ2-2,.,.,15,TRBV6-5,TGTGCCAGCAGTCACAGGACGGGGGACACCGGGGAGCTGTTTTTT,CASSHRTGDTGELFF
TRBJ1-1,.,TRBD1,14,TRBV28,TGTGCCAGCAGGGGGGCAGGGGGGAACACTGAAGCTTTCTTT,CASRGAGGNTEAFF
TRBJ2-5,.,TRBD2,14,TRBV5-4,TGTGCCAGCAGCTCTAGCGGGGCCAAAGAGACCCAGTACTTC,CASSSSGAKETQYF
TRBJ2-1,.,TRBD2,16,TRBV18,TGTGCCAGCTCGCCCCGGACTAGCGGGTGGGGCAATGAGCAGTTCTTC,CASSPRTSGWGNEQFF
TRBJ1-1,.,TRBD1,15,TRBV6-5,TGTGCCAGCGGATTCAGGGGGCCGTTAGGCACTGAAGCTTTCTTT,CASGFRGPLGTEAFF